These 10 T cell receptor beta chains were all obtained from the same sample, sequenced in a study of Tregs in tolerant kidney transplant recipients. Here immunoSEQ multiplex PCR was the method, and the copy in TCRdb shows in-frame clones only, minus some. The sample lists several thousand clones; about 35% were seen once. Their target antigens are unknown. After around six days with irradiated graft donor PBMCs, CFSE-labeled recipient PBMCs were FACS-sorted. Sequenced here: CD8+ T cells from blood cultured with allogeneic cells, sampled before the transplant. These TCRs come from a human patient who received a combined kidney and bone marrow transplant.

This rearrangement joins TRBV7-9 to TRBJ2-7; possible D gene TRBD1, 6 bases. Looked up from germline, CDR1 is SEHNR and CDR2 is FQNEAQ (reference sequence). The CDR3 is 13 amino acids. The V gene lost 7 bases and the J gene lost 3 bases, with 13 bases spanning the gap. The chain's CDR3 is CASMRTDFYEQYF. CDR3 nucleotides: TGTGCCAGCATGAGGACAGACTTCTACGAGCAGTACTTC. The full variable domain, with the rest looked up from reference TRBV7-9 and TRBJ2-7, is DTGVSQNPRHKITKRGQNVTFRCDPISEHNRLYWYRQTLGQGPEFLTYFQNEAQLEKSRLLSDRFSAERPKGSFSTLEIQRTEQGDSAMYLCASMRTDFYEQYFGPGTRLTVT.

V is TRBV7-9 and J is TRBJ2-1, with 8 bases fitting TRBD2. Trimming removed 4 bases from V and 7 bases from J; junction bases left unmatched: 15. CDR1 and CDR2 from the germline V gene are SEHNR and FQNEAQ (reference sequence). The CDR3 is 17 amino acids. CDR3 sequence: CASSSITNGGAGNEQFF. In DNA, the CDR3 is TGTGCCAGCAGCTCCATAACAAACGGGGGGGCAGGGAATGAGCAGTTCTTC.

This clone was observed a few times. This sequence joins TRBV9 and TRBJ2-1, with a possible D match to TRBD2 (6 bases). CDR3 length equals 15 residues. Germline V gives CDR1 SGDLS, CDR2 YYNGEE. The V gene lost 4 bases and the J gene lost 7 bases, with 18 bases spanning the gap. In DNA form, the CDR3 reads TGTGCCAGCAGCTCCCCCGCCGGGCTAGCGAATGAGCAGTTCTTC. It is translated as CASSSPAGLANEQFF. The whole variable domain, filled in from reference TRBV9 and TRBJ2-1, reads DSGVTQTPKHLITATGQRVTLRCSPRSGDLSVYWYQQSLDQGLQFLIQYYNGEERAKGNILERFSAQQFPDLHSELNLSSLELGDSALYFCASSSPAGLANEQFFGPGTRLTVL.

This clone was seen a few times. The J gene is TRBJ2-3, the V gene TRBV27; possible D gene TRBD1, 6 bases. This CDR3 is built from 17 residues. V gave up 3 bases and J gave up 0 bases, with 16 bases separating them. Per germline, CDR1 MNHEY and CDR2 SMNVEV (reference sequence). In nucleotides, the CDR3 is TGTGCCAGCAGTTTTATCCTAGGTGGACAGAGCACAGATACGCAGTATTTT. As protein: CASSFILGGQSTDTQYF.

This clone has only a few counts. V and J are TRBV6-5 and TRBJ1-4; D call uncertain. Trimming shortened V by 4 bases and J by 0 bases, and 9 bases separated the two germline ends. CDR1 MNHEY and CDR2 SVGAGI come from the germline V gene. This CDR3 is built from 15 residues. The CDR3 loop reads CASSLAVATNEKLFF. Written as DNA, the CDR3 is TGTGCCAGCAGTTTAGCCGTTGCAACTAATGAAAAACTGTTTTTT.

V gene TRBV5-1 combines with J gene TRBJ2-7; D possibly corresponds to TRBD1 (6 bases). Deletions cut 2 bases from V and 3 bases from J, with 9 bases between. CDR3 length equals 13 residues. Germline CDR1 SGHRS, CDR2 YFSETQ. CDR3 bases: TGCGCCAGCAGCTTTGGGGGCCTCTACGAGCAGTACTTC. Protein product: CASSFGGLYEQYF.

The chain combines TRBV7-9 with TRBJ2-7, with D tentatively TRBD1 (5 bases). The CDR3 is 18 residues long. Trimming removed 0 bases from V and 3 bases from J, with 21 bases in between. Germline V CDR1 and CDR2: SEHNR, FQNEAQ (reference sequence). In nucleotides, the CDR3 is TGTGCCAGCAGCTTAGCGAATGGTCTGCAGGGTCACTACTACGAGCAGTACTTC. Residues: CASSLANGLQGHYYEQYF.

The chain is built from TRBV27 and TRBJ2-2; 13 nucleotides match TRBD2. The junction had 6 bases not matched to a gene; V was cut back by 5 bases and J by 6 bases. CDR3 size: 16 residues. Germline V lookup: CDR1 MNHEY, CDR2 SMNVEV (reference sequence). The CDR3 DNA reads TGTGCCAGCAGTCCTTTACTAGCGGGGGGGCCCGGGGAGCTGTTTTTT. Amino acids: CASSPLLAGGPGELFF.

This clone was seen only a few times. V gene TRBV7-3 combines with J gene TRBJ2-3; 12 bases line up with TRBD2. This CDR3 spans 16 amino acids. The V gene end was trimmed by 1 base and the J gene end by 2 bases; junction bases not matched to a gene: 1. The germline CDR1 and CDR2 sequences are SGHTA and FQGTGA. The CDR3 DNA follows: TGTGCCAGCAGCTTAAGACTAGCGGGGGACACAGATACGCAGTATTTT. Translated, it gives CASSLRLAGDTDTQYF.

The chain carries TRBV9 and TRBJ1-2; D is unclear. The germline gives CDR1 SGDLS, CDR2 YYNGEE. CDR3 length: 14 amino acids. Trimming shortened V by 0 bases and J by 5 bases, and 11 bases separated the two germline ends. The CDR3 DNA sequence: TGTGCCAGCAGCGTAGGCGGAGGAGAGTATGGCTACACCTTC. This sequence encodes CASSVGGGEYGYTF.